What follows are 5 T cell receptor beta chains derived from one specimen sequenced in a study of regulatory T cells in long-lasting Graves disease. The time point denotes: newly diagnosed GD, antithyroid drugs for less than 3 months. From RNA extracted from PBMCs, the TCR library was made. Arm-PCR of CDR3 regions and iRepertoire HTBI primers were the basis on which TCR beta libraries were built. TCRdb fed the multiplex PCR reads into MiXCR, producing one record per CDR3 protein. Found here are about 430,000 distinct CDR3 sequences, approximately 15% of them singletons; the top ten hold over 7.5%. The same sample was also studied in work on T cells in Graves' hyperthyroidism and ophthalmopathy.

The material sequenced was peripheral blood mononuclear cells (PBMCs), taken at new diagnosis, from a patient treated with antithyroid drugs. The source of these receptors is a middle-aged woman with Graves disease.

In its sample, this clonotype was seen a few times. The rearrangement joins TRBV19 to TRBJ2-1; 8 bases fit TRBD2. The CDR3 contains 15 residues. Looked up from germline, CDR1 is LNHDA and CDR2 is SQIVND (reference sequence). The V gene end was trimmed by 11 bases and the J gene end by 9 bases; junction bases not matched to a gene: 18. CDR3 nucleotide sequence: TGTGCCTGCCACCCGGGACTAGGGGGAGATGGTGAGCAGTTCTTC. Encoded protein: CACHPGLGGDGEQFF.

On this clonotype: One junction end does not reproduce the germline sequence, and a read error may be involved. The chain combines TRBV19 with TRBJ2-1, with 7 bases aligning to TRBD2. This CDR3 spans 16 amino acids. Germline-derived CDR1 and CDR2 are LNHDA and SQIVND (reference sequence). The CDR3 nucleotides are TGTGCCAGAACCACCGTTGAGCGGGGCTCCTACAATGAGCAGCTCTTC. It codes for CARTTVERGSYNEQLF.

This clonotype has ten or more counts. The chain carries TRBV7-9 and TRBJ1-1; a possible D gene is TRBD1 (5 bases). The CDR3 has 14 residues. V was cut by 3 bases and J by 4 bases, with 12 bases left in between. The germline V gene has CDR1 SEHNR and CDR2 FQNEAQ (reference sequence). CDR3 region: CASSLDWGGTEAFF. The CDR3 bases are TGTGCCAGCAGCTTGGATTGGGGCGGCACTGAAGCTTTCTTT.

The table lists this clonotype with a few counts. Here the CDR3 DNA reads TGTGCCAGTAGTCCCTATCCCGGGCCTCCGCTCTACGAGCAGTACTTC. Its protein product is CASSPYPGPPLYEQYF. The V gene is TRBV19, the J gene TRBJ2-7; D is ambiguous. CDR3 length: 16 residues. Germline V gene sequence: CDR1 LNHDA, CDR2 SQIVND (reference sequence). Trimming cost V 5 bases and J 3 bases, with 20 bases left between them.

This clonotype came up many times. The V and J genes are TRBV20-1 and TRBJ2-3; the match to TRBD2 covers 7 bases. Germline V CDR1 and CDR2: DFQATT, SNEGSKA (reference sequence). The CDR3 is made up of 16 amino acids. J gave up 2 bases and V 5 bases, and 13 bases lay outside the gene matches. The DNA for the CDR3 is TGCAGTGCTGCACCCCTTCCTAGCGGCCTCACAGATACGCAGTATTTT. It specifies CSAAPLPSGLTDTQYF.